The 4 T cell receptor beta chains presented below share a single source sample, sequenced in a study of cytomegalovirus exposure and HLA in healthy donors. PCR involved 60 Vbeta and 13 Jbeta primers. Sequencing used immunoSEQ multiplex PCR; TCRdb keeps in-frame clones, though not all of them. The sample shows roughly 120,000 clones, roughly 81% of them seen only once. Material for sequencing was PBMCs. The receptors were gathered from a woman in her thirties in good health and CMV-seronegative.

J is TRBJ2-2 and V is TRBV2, with D possibly TRBD2 on 7 matching bases. CDR1 and CDR2 from the germline V gene are SNHLY and FYNNEI. The V end was cut by 11 bases, the J end by 6 bases, with 16 bases between. This CDR3 has 13 residues. CDR3 in DNA: TGTGCCGGCGGGGGACGGGGGCCCGGGGAGCTGTTTTTT. This sequence encodes CAGGGRGPGELFF.

The CDR3 here is CASSPQRGWEDTEAFF. In nucleotides, the CDR3 is TGTGCCAGCTCACCCCAAAGAGGGTGGGAAGACACTGAAGCTTTCTTT. V gene TRBV18 combines with J gene TRBJ1-1; D remains unclear. The germline V gene has CDR1 KGHSH and CDR2 LQKENI. The V end was cut by 3 bases, the J end by 3 bases, with 17 bases between. The CDR3 length is 16 residues.

The gene calls are TRBV6-1 and TRBJ1-2; D remains ambiguous. In germline, CDR1 is MNHNS, CDR2 SASEGT. V gave up 6 bases and J gave up 6 bases, with 14 bases separating them. The length of the CDR3 is 13 residues. CDR3 sequence (DNA): TGTGCCAGCAGACCTGGCCTGCGGAATGGCTACACCTTC. Residues: CASRPGLRNGYTF.

The chain links TRBV5-5 to TRBJ1-1; 8 nucleotides line up with TRBD1. The J segment lost 5 bases and the V segment lost 4 bases, leaving 10 bases of the junction unmatched. Per the germline V gene, CDR1 is SGHKS and CDR2 is YYEKEE (reference sequence). CDR3 length equals 15 residues. CDR3 protein: CASSGPGQVRTEAFF. The CDR3 DNA is TGTGCCAGCAGCGGACCGGGACAGGTGAGAACTGAAGCTTTCTTT.